A single sample is the source of the 8 T cell receptor beta chains below, sequenced in a study of cytomegalovirus exposure and HLA in healthy donors. Clones were read by immunoSEQ multiplex PCR, and TCRdb kept only the in-frame ones, dropping some. The table lists hundreds of thousands of clones, 70% to 90% of them singletons. Sample: PBMCs. The source of these receptors is a woman aged 18-29 years in good health and CMV-seronegative.

The chain carries TRBV28 and TRBJ1-3; 8 bases fit TRBD1. V was clipped by 2 bases and J by 0 bases; unmatched bases: 6. Germline V gene sequence: CDR1 MDHEN, CDR2 SYDVKM. CDR3 length: 17 residues. The CDR3 loop is CASSLLGQGRSGNTIYF. In DNA, the CDR3 is TGTGCCAGCAGTTTACTTGGACAGGGCCGCTCTGGAAACACCATATATTTT.

Concerning this clone: The junction departs from the called germline gene at one end, perhaps through a read error. The chain uses TRBV4-1 and TRBJ1-2; TRBD1 agrees at 10 bases. From germline, CDR1 is MGHRA and CDR2 YSYEKL. The length of the CDR3 is 15 residues. CDR3 bases: TGCGCCAGCAGCCAACCGGGACAGGGGTACTACGGCTACACCTTC. Protein: CASSQPGQGYYGYTF.

The rearrangement links TRBV15 to TRBJ1-2, with a possible D match to TRBD1 (6 bases). This CDR3 has 13 amino acids. Germline CDR1 is LNHNV and CDR2 is YYDKDF (reference sequence). Trimming removed 5 bases from V and 4 bases from J, with 11 bases in between. The CDR3 DNA reads TGTGCCACCAGCGGGAGACAGGCCTATGGCTACACCTTC. Translating gives CATSGRQAYGYTF.

In this sample, this clone turned up once. The chain uses TRBV7-6 and TRBJ1-4, with TRBD1 matching 10 bases. Germline CDR1 reads SGHVS; CDR2 reads FNYEAQ. The CDR3 consists of 15 residues. V was clipped by 3 bases and J by 4 bases; unmatched bases: 2. CDR3: CASSFGDRGNEKLFF. As DNA, the CDR3 is TGTGCCAGCAGCTTTGGGGACAGGGGTAATGAAAAACTGTTTTTT.

J is TRBJ1-2 and V is TRBV19; D is ambiguous. V gave up 5 bases and J gave up 5 bases, with 15 bases separating them. The CDR3 sequence is 14 residues long. The germline V gene encodes CDR1 LNHDA and CDR2 SQIVND (reference sequence). The CDR3 coding sequence is TGTGCCAGTAGTGTCCTCCCGGGTCCATATGGCTACACCTTC. It specifies CASSVLPGPYGYTF.

The CDR3 DNA is TGTGCCAGCAGTGAACTCGACGCCGGGGGCTACGAGCAGTACTTC. As protein: CASSELDAGGYEQYF. The rearrangement joins TRBV2 to TRBJ2-7, with D maybe TRBD2 (6 bases). The V and J ends lost 2 bases and 3 bases respectively, with 14 bases between them. The CDR3 has 15 residues. Germline V CDR1 and CDR2: SNHLY, FYNNEI.

This chain links TRBV2 with TRBJ1-5; D call uncertain. The CDR3 runs to 15 residues. Between the trimmed V and J ends, which lost 5 bases and 0 bases, there was a span of 11 bases. Germline CDR1 is SNHLY and CDR2 is FYNNEI. The CDR3 here is CASSLDGLSNQPQHF. The CDR3 DNA reads as TGTGCCAGCAGTCTGGACGGACTTAGCAATCAGCCCCAGCATTTT.

V is TRBV5-1 and J is TRBJ2-1, with 9 nucleotides matching TRBD2. Germline CDR1 is SGHRS and CDR2 is YFSETQ. V shed 3 bases and J 0 bases; nucleotides not matched to a gene: 7. The CDR3 spans 17 residues. The CDR3 region is CASSSTAGGSSYNEQFF. CDR3 DNA sequence: TGCGCCAGCAGCTCGACTGCGGGAGGGAGCTCCTACAATGAGCAGTTCTTC.